These T cell receptor beta chains were read from a single sample in a study of blood T cell repertoires in COVID-19. Produced via immunoSEQ multiplex PCR; TCRdb's table is partial and in-frame only. The sample lists tens of thousands of clones, more than 60% occurring once. Specimen: peripheral blood. The source is a human donor in a cohort sampled during active COVID-19. The CDR3 runs from the conserved cysteine through the conserved F or W. The D gene is left open where the match is weak. Only some rows state a clone size, as once, few, many or a class for expanded clones.

cdr3_nt cdr3_aa clone_size cdr3_length v_call d_call j_call
TGCGCCAGCAGCAGGGGACAGGGAGCTTACAATGAGCAGTTCTTC CASSRGQGAYNEQFF . 15 TRBV5-1 TRBD1 TRBJ2-1
TGTGCCAGCAGGAGCCGGGACAGAGAAAATTCACCCCTCCACTTT CASRSRDRENSPLHF few 15 TRBV28 TRBD1 TRBJ1-6
TGTGCCAGCAGCTCCGCGGGCGGGAGGGCCTACGAGCAGTACTTC CASSSAGGRAYEQYF once 15 TRBV7-9 TRBD2 TRBJ2-7
TGTGCCAGCACCCGGCAGGGAAAAGGCTACACCTTC CASTRQGKGYTF . 12 TRBV13 . TRBJ1-2
TGCAGCGTTGGTACAGGGGGAGAAGGCTACACCTTC CSVGTGGEGYTF . 12 TRBV29-1 TRBD1 TRBJ1-2
TGTGCCAGCAGCTTGCCCGACAGGGCCCACGGGGATGAGCAGTTCTTC CASSLPDRAHGDEQFF few 16 TRBV7-9 TRBD1 TRBJ2-1
TGTGCCACCAGTGATTTTTCAGGAACAGATACGCAGTATTTT CATSDFSGTDTQYF . 14 TRBV24-1 . TRBJ2-3
TGTGCCAGCTCACCTCGACAGGGAAATGAAAAACTGTTTTTT CASSPRQGNEKLFF . 14 TRBV18 TRBD1 TRBJ1-4
TGTGCCAGCAGCCAAGGCGGGACAGCCAACTATGGCTACACCTTC CASSQGGTANYGYTF few 15 TRBV3-1/TRBV3-2 TRBD1 TRBJ1-2
TGTGCCAGCAGCTCCGGGAATTCACCCCTCCACTTT CASSSGNSPLHF . 12 TRBV7-9 . TRBJ1-6
TGTGCCAGCAGCTTACAGGGATCTGGAAACACCATATATTTT CASSLQGSGNTIYF few 14 TRBV11-3 . TRBJ1-3
TGTGCCAGCAGAGGGGGACAGAATTCCTTCTATGGCTACACCTTC CASRGGQNSFYGYTF . 15 TRBV27 TRBD1 TRBJ1-2
TGTGCCAGCAGCGCAGGACAGTTACTAGCCTACGAGCAGTACTTC CASSAGQLLAYEQYF . 15 TRBV6-5 . TRBJ2-7
TGTGCCAGCAGCTTCGACAGGGGCTCTGGGGCCAACGTCCTGACTTTC CASSFDRGSGANVLTF . 16 TRBV5-6 TRBD1 TRBJ2-6
TGTGCCAGCAGTGTGACAACTGAAGCTTTCTTT CASSVTTEAFF . 11 TRBV12-3/TRBV12-4 . TRBJ1-1
TGTGCCAGCAGCTTATGGGGGGAGCCGCCGAACACTGAAGCTTTCTTT CASSLWGEPPNTEAFF . 16 TRBV7-6 . TRBJ1-1
TGTGCCAGCAGCGACGGAGGGCTAGGGGCCTACGAGCAGTACTTC CASSDGGLGAYEQYF . 15 TRBV9 . TRBJ2-7
TGTGCCAGCAGTTACTACAGGGGCGCTGAAGCTTTCTTT CASSYYRGAEAFF . 13 TRBV6-5 TRBD1 TRBJ1-1
TGTGCCAGCTCACCCGCCGGGGGGCTGTACGAGCAGTACTTC CASSPAGGLYEQYF . 14 TRBV18 . TRBJ2-7
TGTGCCAGCAGTTTGCTAGCGGAGCAGGGTTACAATGAGCAGTTCTTC CASSLLAEQGYNEQFF . 16 TRBV6-2/TRBV6-3 TRBD2 TRBJ2-1
TGTGCCAGCAGCTTAGGGTCGGACGGGAACGAGCAGTACTTC CASSLGSDGNEQYF few 14 TRBV7-6 . TRBJ2-7
TGTGCCAGCGCTTCGGGATTGTATGGCTACACCTTC CASASGLYGYTF . 12 TRBV12-3/TRBV12-4 . TRBJ1-2
TGTGCCAGCAGTTACGAGACAGCAACTAATGAAAAACTGTTTTTT CASSYETATNEKLFF . 15 TRBV6-2/TRBV6-3 . TRBJ1-4
TGTGCCAGCAGTTTGCGGACAGGGGGCGCTGGATCGGCTGGCTACACCTTC CASSLRTGGAGSAGYTF . 17 TRBV27 TRBD1 TRBJ1-2
TGTGCCAGCAGCCCCGACAGGGGATATGGCTACACCTTC CASSPDRGYGYTF few 13 TRBV12-3/TRBV12-4 TRBD1 TRBJ1-2
TGTGCCAGCAGCTCAGCGGGACTAGCGGGGAATGAGCAGTTCTTC CASSSAGLAGNEQFF few 15 TRBV7-2 TRBD2 TRBJ2-1
TGCGCCAGCAGCCAGGCCCTCGGGTATCAAGAGACCCAGTACTTC CASSQALGYQETQYF . 15 TRBV4-3 . TRBJ2-5
TGTGCCAGCAGCGGAGACAGGTACTACTCTGGGGCCAACGTCCTGACTTTC CASSGDRYYSGANVLTF . 17 TRBV7-2 . TRBJ2-6
TGTGCCAGCAGCAGACAGGGGTACTCCTACGAGCAGTACTTC CASSRQGYSYEQYF . 14 TRBV7-8 TRBD1 TRBJ2-7
TGCGCCAGCAGCCAAGATAGGGAGAGCTACGAGCAGTACTTC CASSQDRESYEQYF once 14 TRBV4-3 . TRBJ2-7
TGTGCCAGCAGCTCAAGACCGGGACAGGGAAGCTCCTATAATTCACCCCTCCACTTT CASSSRPGQGSSYNSPLHF . 19 TRBV7-8 TRBD1 TRBJ1-6
TGTGCCAGCAGTTTAACGGAGGCAGGGGACTACGAGCAGTACTTC CASSLTEAGDYEQYF . 15 TRBV28 . TRBJ2-7